A selection of T cell receptor beta chains follows, all from one sample in a study of T cell changes during pregnancy in multiple sclerosis. Here immunoSEQ multiplex PCR was the method, and the copy in TCRdb shows in-frame clones only, minus some. The sample lists about 38,000 clones, more than 85% occurring once. The sample consisted of CD8+ T cells from peripheral blood mononuclear cells, taken after pregnancy. The receptors stem from a female donor with multiple sclerosis, enrolled in a pregnancy study. Each CDR3 is given with its conserved first and last residue. D genes are given only for firm matches. Size tells how often a clone was seen (once, few, many) or the class of an expanded clone, and some rows leave it out.

d_call: TRBD1; j_call: TRBJ2-7; clone_size: .; v_call: TRBV5-4; cdr3_aa: CASSLVGQGAYEQYF; cdr3_nt: TGTGCCAGCAGCTTGGTGGGACAGGGGGCCTACGAGCAGTACTTC
d_call: TRBD2; j_call: TRBJ2-2; clone_size: .; v_call: TRBV2; cdr3_aa: CASSEGGGFTGELFF; cdr3_nt: TGTGCCAGCAGTGAAGGCGGGGGATTTACCGGGGAGCTGTTTTTT
d_call: TRBD2; j_call: TRBJ2-3; clone_size: .; v_call: TRBV10-2; cdr3_aa: CASSERGLAGGRGTDTQYF; cdr3_nt: TGCGCCAGCAGTGAGAGGGGACTAGCGGGGGGCCGGGGCACAGATACGCAGTATTTT
d_call: TRBD1; j_call: TRBJ2-3; clone_size: .; v_call: TRBV2; cdr3_aa: CASSDSGGWAYTQYF; cdr3_nt: TGTGCCAGCAGTGACTCAGGGGGCTGGGCATATACGCAGTATTTT
d_call: .; j_call: TRBJ2-7; clone_size: .; v_call: TRBV7-6; cdr3_aa: CASSPGSGAYEQYF; cdr3_nt: TGTGCCAGCAGCCCAGGCTCGGGGGCCTACGAGCAGTACTTC
d_call: .; j_call: TRBJ2-7; clone_size: .; v_call: TRBV27; cdr3_aa: CASKAQGSPSYEQYF; cdr3_nt: TGTGCCAGCAAAGCACAGGGATCCCCCTCCTACGAGCAGTACTTC
d_call: TRBD1; j_call: TRBJ1-3; clone_size: .; v_call: TRBV7-9; cdr3_aa: CASSPTGQDAGNTIYF; cdr3_nt: TGTGCCAGCAGTCCCACCGGACAGGATGCTGGAAACACCATATATTTT
d_call: .; j_call: TRBJ2-7; clone_size: .; v_call: TRBV2; cdr3_aa: CATEGGATYEQYF; cdr3_nt: TGTGCCACCGAGGGGGGGGCAACCTACGAGCAGTACTTC
d_call: TRBD1; j_call: TRBJ2-7; clone_size: .; v_call: TRBV7-9; cdr3_aa: CASSYPGQSYEQYF; cdr3_nt: TGTGCCAGCTCGTACCCGGGACAGTCCTACGAGCAGTACTTC
d_call: TRBD1; j_call: TRBJ2-2; clone_size: .; v_call: TRBV6-5; cdr3_aa: CASSETGVTGELFF; cdr3_nt: TGTGCCAGCAGTGAGACAGGGGTGACCGGGGAGCTGTTTTTT
d_call: TRBD1; j_call: TRBJ1-2; clone_size: .; v_call: TRBV16; cdr3_aa: CASSQSARGVYGYTF; cdr3_nt: TGTGCCAGCAGCCAATCCGCCAGGGGGGTCTATGGCTACACCTTC
d_call: .; j_call: TRBJ1-3; clone_size: .; v_call: TRBV11-2; cdr3_aa: CASSLRPLDLLKNTIYF; cdr3_nt: TGTGCCAGCAGCTTGAGGCCCCTGGACTTACTCAAGAACACCATATATTTT
d_call: .; j_call: TRBJ2-7; clone_size: .; v_call: TRBV5-4; cdr3_aa: CASSLRGNPYEQYF; cdr3_nt: TGTGCCAGCAGCTTAAGAGGGAATCCCTACGAGCAGTACTTC
d_call: .; j_call: TRBJ1-1; clone_size: .; v_call: TRBV2; cdr3_aa: CASPTLAAFF; cdr3_nt: TGTGCCAGCCCGACGTTAGCAGCTTTCTTT
d_call: TRBD1; j_call: TRBJ2-2; clone_size: once; v_call: TRBV6-5; cdr3_aa: CASSLTGGITGELFF; cdr3_nt: TGTGCCAGCAGTTTGACAGGGGGCATCACCGGGGAGCTGTTTTTT
d_call: .; j_call: TRBJ1-2; clone_size: .; v_call: TRBV5-4; cdr3_aa: CASSLGSADRGIYGYTF; cdr3_nt: TGTGCCAGCAGCTTGGGATCGGCCGATCGGGGTATCTATGGCTACACCTTC
d_call: .; j_call: TRBJ1-6; clone_size: .; v_call: TRBV11-2; cdr3_aa: CASSLESAQGRESPLHF; cdr3_nt: TGTGCCAGCAGCTTAGAATCCGCCCAGGGGAGGGAATCACCCCTCCACTTT
d_call: TRBD1; j_call: TRBJ1-1; clone_size: .; v_call: TRBV5-1; cdr3_aa: CASSLGAGGTNTEAFF; cdr3_nt: TGCGCCAGCAGCTTGGGGGCAGGGGGAACGAACACTGAAGCTTTCTTT
d_call: .; j_call: TRBJ1-5; clone_size: once; v_call: TRBV7-8; cdr3_aa: CASRREGVSNQPQHF; cdr3_nt: TGTGCCAGCAGACGAGAGGGGGTTAGCAATCAGCCCCAGCATTTT
d_call: .; j_call: TRBJ1-5; clone_size: .; v_call: TRBV19; cdr3_aa: CASSIDGGGINQPQHF; cdr3_nt: TGTGCCAGTAGTATAGACGGGGGGGGAATCAATCAGCCCCAGCATTTT
d_call: .; j_call: TRBJ1-2; clone_size: .; v_call: TRBV7-9; cdr3_aa: CASSSDYGYTF; cdr3_nt: TGTGCCAGCAGCTCAGACTATGGCTACACCTTC
d_call: TRBD2; j_call: TRBJ2-1; clone_size: .; v_call: TRBV5-4; cdr3_aa: CASSSRTSGTSQFF; cdr3_nt: TGTGCCAGCAGCTCCCGGACTAGCGGGACCTCTCAGTTCTTC
d_call: TRBD2; j_call: TRBJ2-1; clone_size: .; v_call: TRBV10-3; cdr3_aa: CAIRLAGGDNEQFF; cdr3_nt: TGTGCCATCAGGCTAGCGGGAGGGGACAATGAGCAGTTCTTC
d_call: TRBD2; j_call: TRBJ2-5; clone_size: .; v_call: TRBV9; cdr3_aa: CASSLGRTSGRTETQYF; cdr3_nt: TGTGCCAGCAGTCTAGGACGGACTAGCGGGAGGACGGAGACCCAGTACTTC
d_call: TRBD1; j_call: TRBJ1-1; clone_size: .; v_call: TRBV28; cdr3_aa: CASRSGGMNTEAFF; cdr3_nt: TGTGCCAGCAGGTCAGGGGGAATGAACACTGAAGCTTTCTTT
d_call: TRBD1; j_call: TRBJ2-7; clone_size: once; v_call: TRBV7-9; cdr3_aa: CASSSAGTGGREQYF; cdr3_nt: TGTGCCAGCAGCTCGGCCGGGACAGGGGGTCGCGAGCAGTACTTC
d_call: .; j_call: TRBJ1-2; clone_size: .; v_call: TRBV2; cdr3_aa: CASSEGGRYGYTF; cdr3_nt: TGTGCCAGCAGTGAAGGGGGGAGGTATGGCTACACCTTC
d_call: .; j_call: TRBJ1-1; clone_size: .; v_call: TRBV19; cdr3_aa: CASSPGYTEAFF; cdr3_nt: TGTGCCAGTAGTCCCGGGTACACTGAAGCTTTCTTT
d_call: .; j_call: TRBJ2-1; clone_size: .; v_call: TRBV27; cdr3_aa: CASSPPAGSSYNEQFF; cdr3_nt: TGTGCCAGCAGTCCGCCCGCGGGTAGCTCCTACAATGAGCAGTTCTTC
d_call: TRBD2; j_call: TRBJ2-5; clone_size: .; v_call: TRBV15; cdr3_aa: CATSREREGQETQYF; cdr3_nt: TGTGCCACCAGCAGGGAGCGGGAGGGCCAAGAGACCCAGTACTTC
d_call: .; j_call: TRBJ1-2; clone_size: .; v_call: TRBV5-1; cdr3_aa: CASSSGSYGYTF; cdr3_nt: TGCGCCAGCAGCTCCGGGTCTTATGGCTACACCTTC
d_call: .; j_call: TRBJ2-7; clone_size: .; v_call: TRBV15; cdr3_aa: CATSDLENEQYF; cdr3_nt: TGTGCCACCAGCGACCTGGAGAACGAGCAGTACTTC